One sample yielded the 16 T cell receptor beta chains listed below, sequenced in a study of blood T cell repertoires in COVID-19. Generated by immunoSEQ multiplex PCR, the TCRdb table keeps only in-frame clones and is missing some. Among approximately 250,000 clones listed, about nine tenths were seen once. Input material: PBMCs or T cells enriched from blood (not recorded which). The receptors come from a woman in her twenties or thirties with acute COVID-19.

This sequence joins TRBV19 and TRBJ2-2; the D is unclear. CDR1 is LNHDA and CDR2 is SQIVND in the germline V gene (reference sequence). The CDR3 runs to 13 residues. V shed 3 bases and J shed 3 bases, with 5 bases lying between them. The CDR3 nucleotides read TGTGCCAGTAGTATTCTTGACACCGGGGAGCTGTTTTTT. Amino acids: CASSILDTGELFF.

The J gene is TRBJ1-4, the V gene TRBV9; 8 nucleotides line up with TRBD1. The V and J ends lost 3 bases and 8 bases, in that order; junction bases with no gene match: 9. The CDR3 extends over 15 amino acids. The germline V gene encodes CDR1 SGDLS and CDR2 YYNGEE. The CDR3 DNA sequence: TGTGCCAGCAGCGCTGGGGGAGACAGGGGCGAAAAACTGTTTTTT. Encoded protein: CASSAGGDRGEKLFF.

The chain recombines TRBV28 with TRBJ1-5; tentatively, D is TRBD1 (5 bases). Trimming cost V 3 bases and J 3 bases, with 9 bases left between them. Germline V gene sequence: CDR1 MDHEN, CDR2 SYDVKM. The CDR3 runs 14 residues. The CDR3 region has the DNA TGTGCCAGCAGTTTCGGGGGGACCAATCAGCCCCAGCATTTT. Protein product: CASSFGGTNQPQHF.

CDR3 residues: CASSSGTYMNTEAFF. The CDR3 DNA sequence: TGTGCCAGCAGTTCCGGGACATACATGAACACTGAAGCTTTCTTT. The genes are TRBV6-5 and TRBJ1-1, with a weak D call TRBD1 (6 bases). There are 15 residues in the CDR3. V lost 4 bases, J lost 0 bases, and 12 bases lay in between. The germline gives CDR1 MNHEY, CDR2 SVGAGI.

The rearrangement joins TRBV4-1 to TRBJ2-5, with a possible D match to TRBD2 (6 bases). Germline V gene lookup returns CDR1 MGHRA and CDR2 YSYEKL. This CDR3 has 15 residues. V was trimmed by 4 bases and J by 2 bases, leaving 14 bases between them. The CDR3 region is CASSPSSGSQETQYF. CDR3 sequence (DNA): TGCGCCAGCAGCCCAAGTAGCGGATCGCAAGAGACCCAGTACTTC.

This chain connects TRBV30 to TRBJ2-4; D might be TRBD1 (5 bases). V shed 0 bases and J shed 6 bases, with 9 bases lying between them. Germline values: CDR1 GTSNPN, CDR2 SVGIG (reference sequence). This CDR3 has 13 residues. The CDR3 reads CAWSVLQGNIQYF. CDR3 bases: TGTGCCTGGAGTGTACTTCAGGGAAACATTCAGTACTTC.

This clone was detected a few times. The V gene is TRBV11-2, the J gene TRBJ1-2, with 8 bases identical to TRBD1. The CDR3 sequence is 14 residues long. The germline CDR1 and CDR2 sequences are SGHAT and FQNNGV. V dropped 5 bases and J dropped 5; count of bases not matched to a gene: 7. Here the CDR3 reads CASSDGQGPYGYTF. Written as DNA, the CDR3 is TGTGCCAGCAGCGACGGACAGGGCCCATATGGCTACACCTTC. Full variable domain (rest looked up from reference TRBV11-2 and TRBJ1-2): EAGVAQSPRYKIIEKRQSVAFWCNPISGHATLYWYQQILGQGPKLLIQFQNNGVVDDSQLPKDRFSAERLKGVDSTLKIQPAKLEDSAVYLCASSDGQGPYGYTFGSGTRLTVV.

This sequence joins TRBV7-3 and TRBJ2-2; 9 bases agree with TRBD2. J was trimmed by 5 bases and V by 1 base; bases with no gene match: 5. CDR3 length: 16 amino acids. Per the germline V gene, CDR1 is SGHTA and CDR2 is FQGTGA. The CDR3 DNA reads as TGTGCCAGCAGCTTAAACGCGGGAGGGGGAACCGGGGAGCTGTTTTTT. Protein: CASSLNAGGGTGELFF.

This chain uses TRBV28 with TRBJ2-7, with 7 nucleotides matching TRBD2. With 2 bases clipped from V and 2 bases from J, the junction kept 3 bases outside the gene matches. This CDR3 has 14 residues. Germline loops: CDR1 MDHEN, CDR2 SYDVKM. CDR3 sequence (DNA): TGTGCCAGCAGTTTACCCGCGGGGGCCTACGAGCAGTACTTC. Translating gives CASSLPAGAYEQYF.

This rearrangement joins TRBV7-2 to TRBJ2-1, with D perhaps matching TRBD2 (6 bases). V gave up 5 bases and J gave up 8 bases, with 16 bases separating them. The CDR3 loop spans 14 amino acids. In germline, CDR1 is SGHTA, CDR2 FQGNSA. The CDR3 sequence is CASSTMGRDYEQFF. The CDR3 coding sequence is TGTGCCAGCAGCACGATGGGTAGGGACTATGAGCAGTTCTTC.

The chain carries TRBV24-1 and TRBJ2-3; 13 bases are a match to TRBD2. The ends lost 4 bases at V and 5 bases at J; junction bases unmatched: 5. In germline, CDR1 is KGHDR, CDR2 SFDVKD. The CDR3 extends over 16 amino acids. CDR3 protein: CATSDPGLAGVDTQYF. Written as DNA, the CDR3 is TGTGCCACCAGTGACCCAGGACTAGCGGGAGTAGATACGCAGTATTTT.

The rearrangement joins TRBV29-1 to TRBJ1-5, with D tentatively TRBD1 (6 bases). Germline loops: CDR1 SQVTM, CDR2 ANQGSEA. Trimming cost V 3 bases and J 3 bases, with 12 bases left between them. The CDR3 runs to 14 residues. The CDR3 DNA sequence: TGCAGCGTTGAGACAGGAGGAAACAATCAGCCCCAGCATTTT. It is translated as CSVETGGNNQPQHF. Based on the CDR3 plus reference TRBV29-1 and TRBJ1-5, the full variable domain is SAVISQKPSRDICQRGTSLTIQCQVDSQVTMMFWYRQQPGQSLTLIATANQGSEATYESGFVIDKFPISRPNLTFSTLTVSNMSPEDSSIYLCSVETGGNNQPQHFGDGTRLSIL.

The chain links TRBV7-9 to TRBJ1-2, with D perhaps TRBD1 (5 bases). The CDR3 has 14 residues. Trimming removed 7 bases from V and 1 base from J, with 13 bases in between. Germline V gene lookup returns CDR1 SEHNR and CDR2 FQNEAQ (reference sequence). The CDR3 bases are TGTGCCAGCATTACAATCGGGGGTAACTATGGCTACACCTTC. It encodes CASITIGGNYGYTF.

V is TRBV5-1 and J is TRBJ2-3; D perhaps matches TRBD1 (6 bases). V was cut by 4 bases and J by 3 bases, with 9 bases left in between. The CDR3 has 13 amino acids. The V gene's germline CDR1 is SGHRS and CDR2 YFSETQ. DNA of the CDR3: TGCGCCAGCAGCCCCCAGGGGACAGATACGCAGTATTTT. Translation: CASSPQGTDTQYF.

The CDR3 sequence: CASSFSPLSYEQYF. In nucleotides, the CDR3 is TGTGCCAGCAGTTTCTCTCCACTCTCCTACGAGCAGTACTTC. The V call is TRBV28, the J call TRBJ2-7; D gene unclear. V was pared by 3 bases and J by 0 bases, with 9 bases between. CDR1 is MDHEN and CDR2 is SYDVKM in the germline V gene. CDR3 length: 14 residues.

The chain combines TRBV14 with TRBJ2-7; no clear D. From germline, CDR1 is SGHDN and CDR2 FVKESK. V dropped 0 bases and J dropped 3 bases, with 15 bases sitting between them. This CDR3 contains 16 residues. The CDR3 nucleotides read TGTGCCAGCAGCCAAGAGGCGTACAGACAAATCTACGAGCAGTACTTC. This sequence encodes CASSQEAYRQIYEQYF.